The clone carrying this T cell receptor beta chain has a handful of counts. Antigen: not known. This sample stems from a study of beta chain features in type 1 diabetes. The whole isolated RNA underwent reverse transcription, so sequencing captured expressed TCRB transcripts. The repertoire was sequenced with immunoSEQ multiplex PCR; TCRdb's copy has only in-frame clones and lacks some. The sample consists of 65,000 to 85,000 clones, roughly 50% of them appearing once. The germline V gene has CDR1 SNHLY and CDR2 FYNNEI. The CDR3 spans 14 residues. The ends were cut back, 6 bases at V and 1 base at J, with 12 bases in the middle. Study-wide findings and caveats: In every one of the four CD4+ subsets, TCRB CDR3s were moderately but significantly shorter in Type 1 diabetes patients.

The clonotype was recovered from a man under 40 with type 1 diabetes. Sequences were obtained from central memory CD4+ T cells from blood. This chain links TRBV2 with TRBJ1-1, with D perhaps TRBD1 (6 bases). CDR3 sequence (DNA): TGTGCCAGCAGGGAACGGACAGCGAACACTGAAGCTTTCTTT. It yields the protein CASRERTANTEAFF.